Shown below are 18 T cell receptor beta chains from a single sample sequenced in a study of OX40 agonist ivuxolimab in advanced cancers. Generated by immunoSEQ multiplex PCR, the TCRdb table keeps only in-frame clones and is missing some. The sample holds 63,000 or so clones, approximately 84% seen once. Sequenced material: CD4+ or CD8+ T cells sorted from blood, taken in a trial of the OX40 agonist ivuxolimab. The receptors were sampled from an adult with an advanced solid tumor such as melanoma, head and neck, liver or kidney cancer.

The V gene is TRBV19, the J gene TRBJ1-5, with D maybe TRBD1 (6 bases). With 5 bases removed from V and 3 bases from J, the gap between germline ends came to 20 bases. CDR1 and CDR2 (germline): LNHDA, SQIVND (reference sequence). There are 17 residues in the CDR3. CDR3 sequence reads: CASSSRKSGVINQPQHF. The DNA of the CDR3 is TGTGCCAGTAGTTCCCGGAAGTCAGGGGTAATCAATCAGCCCCAGCATTTT.

V gene TRBV4-2 combines with J gene TRBJ2-3, with 8 bases identical to TRBD1. Germline CDR1 reads LGHNA; CDR2 reads YNFKEQ. The CDR3 totals 17 residues. With V trimmed by 1 base and J by 2 bases, 8 bases remained unmatched. CDR3 nucleotides: TGTGCCAGCAGCCAAGCTTTTACAGGGGGAATCACAGATACGCAGTATTTT. This gives the protein CASSQAFTGGITDTQYF.

This clone was seen a single time. The gene calls are TRBV29-1 and TRBJ1-2; possible D gene TRBD1, 5 bases. Germline V gene lookup returns CDR1 SQVTM and CDR2 ANQGSEA. The V gene lost 7 bases and the J gene lost 7 bases, with 13 bases spanning the gap. The CDR3 extends over 11 amino acids. The CDR3 region is CSGTVGAGYTF. The CDR3 region has the DNA TGCAGCGGCACTGTAGGGGCTGGCTACACCTTC.

This clone was counted a few times. The rearrangement uses TRBV5-1 and TRBJ2-3; D unclear. The CDR3 runs 14 residues. CDR1 and CDR2 (germline): SGHRS, YFSETQ. Trimming removed 4 bases from V and 0 bases from J, with 9 bases in between. The CDR3 nucleotides are TGCGCCAGCAGCGTCGGGCCTAGCACAGATACGCAGTATTTT. Translated, it gives CASSVGPSTDTQYF.

The rearrangement links TRBV5-1 to TRBJ1-1, with 8 positions matching TRBD1. After removal of 0 bases from V and 5 bases from J, the junction contained 3 bases not matched to a gene. This CDR3 contains 14 residues. Germline CDR1 reads SGHRS; CDR2 reads YFSETQ. CDR3 sequence: CASSLDRGGTEAFF. As DNA, the CDR3 is TGCGCCAGCAGCTTGGACAGGGGGGGAACTGAAGCTTTCTTT.

The rearrangement links TRBV6-6 to TRBJ1-2, with D perhaps TRBD1 (6 bases). The CDR3 runs to 11 residues. Trimming stripped 5 bases from V and 10 bases from J, with 11 bases between. Germline assignment: CDR1 MNHNY and CDR2 SVGAGI (reference sequence). The CDR3 reads CASSKSGVYTF. The CDR3 DNA follows: TGTGCCAGCAGTAAATCAGGGGTCTACACCTTC.

The gene calls are TRBV5-1 and TRBJ2-6; no reliable D call. The CDR3 sequence is 14 residues long. V was clipped by 4 bases and J by 2 bases, with 7 bases between them. Germline values: CDR1 SGHRS, CDR2 YFSETQ. The CDR3 DNA reads as TGCGCCAGCAGCCTTCTGCCTGGGGCCAACGTCCTGACTTTC. Residues: CASSLLPGANVLTF.

The chain combines TRBV18 with TRBJ2-5, with a tentative D call TRBD1 (6 bases). V was trimmed by 4 bases and J by 0 bases, leaving 15 bases between them. This CDR3 has 16 residues. CDR1 is KGHSH, CDR2 LQKENI, per germline. CDR3 amino acids: CASSQGQTPYQETQYF. In DNA form, the CDR3 reads TGTGCCAGCTCACAAGGACAGACCCCGTACCAAGAGACCCAGTACTTC.

This chain uses TRBV11-3 with TRBJ2-1; 7 bases are shared with TRBD2. This CDR3 region has 16 residues. With 1 base clipped from V and 2 bases from J, the junction kept 5 bases outside the gene matches. The germline V gene has CDR1 SGHNT and CDR2 YENEEA. The chain's CDR3 is CASSLGRLAPYNEQFF. DNA of the CDR3: TGTGCCAGCAGCTTAGGACGACTAGCCCCCTACAATGAGCAGTTCTTC.

This chain joins TRBV27 and TRBJ2-3, with a possible D match to TRBD1 (6 bases). Per germline, CDR1 MNHEY and CDR2 SMNVEV (reference sequence). Trimming left V 5 bases short and J 14 bases short, with 29 bases between. This CDR3 is built from 16 residues. CDR3 sequence reads: CASSTWGTRDTRLGYF. CDR3 sequence (DNA): TGTGCCAGCAGTACCTGGGGGACAAGGGACACCCGGTTGGGGTATTTT.

The rearrangement uses TRBV25-1 and TRBJ2-3, with no clear D. V lost 6 bases and J lost 0, with 19 bases in between. CDR3 length: 17 residues. Germline V CDR1 and CDR2: MGHDK, SYGVNS. CDR3 amino acids: CASRGPIEGPSTDTQYF. The DNA of the CDR3 is TGTGCCAGCAGGGGCCCAATTGAAGGTCCGAGCACAGATACGCAGTATTTT.

The chain employs TRBV7-2 and TRBJ2-7; D possibly corresponds to TRBD1 (6 bases). V gave up 6 bases and J gave up 5 bases, with 20 bases separating them. The CDR3 consists of 15 residues. Germline V gene sequence: CDR1 SGHTA, CDR2 FQGNSA. The chain's CDR3 is CASSSQGWAADEQYF. DNA of the CDR3: TGTGCCAGCAGTTCACAGGGCTGGGCGGCTGACGAGCAGTACTTC.

This chain connects TRBV19 to TRBJ1-6, with 8 bases matching TRBD1. Losses at the gene ends were 4 bases for V and 6 bases for J; bases not matched to a gene: 8. Per germline, CDR1 LNHDA and CDR2 SQIVND (reference sequence). The CDR3 is made up of 16 amino acids. CDR3 bases: TGTGCCAGTAGTACCGAGGACAGGGCAGCTAATTCACCCCTCCACTTT. Translation: CASSTEDRAANSPLHF. Together with reference TRBV19 and TRBJ1-6, the CDR3 gives the full variable domain: DGGITQSPKYLFRKEGQNVTLSCEQNLNHDAMYWYRQDPGQGLRLIYYSQIVNDFQKGDIAEGYSVSREKKESFPLTVTSAQKNPTAFYLCASSTEDRAANSPLHFGNGTRLTVT.

A few counts support this clone. The V gene is TRBV5-6, the J gene TRBJ2-3; 12 positions agree with TRBD2. The J segment lost 2 bases and the V segment lost 5 bases, leaving 6 bases of the junction unmatched. This CDR3 is built from 16 residues. From germline, CDR1 is SGHDT and CDR2 YYEEEE. CDR3 in amino acids: CASSRRTSGDTDTQYF. The CDR3 nucleotides are TGTGCCAGCAGTCGTCGGACTAGCGGGGACACAGATACGCAGTATTTT.

V gene TRBV5-4 combines with J gene TRBJ1-1; no clear D. This CDR3 region has 13 residues. Per germline, CDR1 SGHNT and CDR2 YYREEE (reference sequence). Trimming took 0 bases from V and 5 from J, leaving 8 bases between them. This CDR3 reads CASSLELGTEAFF. DNA of the CDR3: TGTGCCAGCAGCTTGGAGCTGGGGACTGAAGCTTTCTTT. Variable domain in full (rest from reference TRBV5-4 and TRBJ1-1): ETGVTQSPTHLIKTRGQQVTLRCSSQSGHNTVSWYQQALGQGPQFIFQYYREEENGRGNFPPRFSGLQFPNYSSELNVNALELDDSALYLCASSLELGTEAFFGQGTRLTVV.

The rearrangement links TRBV14 to TRBJ2-1; D possibly corresponds to TRBD2 (5 bases). The germline gives CDR1 SGHDN, CDR2 FVKESK. The CDR3 totals 14 residues. V lost 4 bases and J 10 bases, leaving 17 bases between the germline ends. CDR3 DNA: TGTGCCAGCAGCCTATGGATCGGGGTTGGGGAGCAGTTCTTC. This encodes CASSLWIGVGEQFF.

The chain has TRBV4-2 and TRBJ1-2; 7 bases align to TRBD1. Germline CDR1 and CDR2: LGHNA and YNFKEQ. The junction had 6 bases not matched to a gene; V was cut back by 3 bases and J by 2 bases. This CDR3 is 15 amino acids long. The CDR3 coding sequence is TGTGCCAGCAGCCAGGCCACGGGACAGAACTATGGCTACACCTTC. Amino acid sequence: CASSQATGQNYGYTF.

This clone was seen once. The chain carries TRBV20-1 and TRBJ2-5, with D unresolved. Germline values: CDR1 DFQATT, CDR2 SNEGSKA (reference sequence). The CDR3 is 11 amino acids. The ends were cut back, 5 bases at V and 5 bases at J, with 9 bases in the middle. CDR3 residues: CSAQGLETQYF. CDR3 nucleotides: TGCAGTGCTCAAGGTTTGGAGACCCAGTACTTC.